The 23 T cell receptor beta chains presented below share a single source sample, sequenced in a study of control samples from healthy donors and cancer patients (dated by TCRdb to the early 2020s). Libraries were constructed by the immunoSEQ multiplex PCR assay. TCRdb mirrors the immuneACCESS table, restricted to in-frame sequences. Some clones are absent from its copies; in checked studies, under half trace to an unresolved V gene, and the reason for the others is unknown. For this sample there are 150,000 or so clones; around 90% appear just once. Together, the top ten hold roughly 6% of the sample. The sequencing sample was made of blood. The receptors derive from a man in his late teens or twenties in good health.

The V and J genes are TRBV20-1 and TRBJ2-3; D remains ambiguous. CDR1 DFQATT and CDR2 SNEGSKA come from the germline V gene (reference sequence). CDR3 size: 11 residues. Trimming pared 6 bases from V and 6 bases from J, leaving 10 bases between. The DNA of the CDR3 is TGCAGTGCAGAGCCCGACGATACGCAGTATTTT. Translating gives CSAEPDDTQYF.

J is TRBJ2-7 and V is TRBV5-4, with D tentatively TRBD1 or TRBD2 (5 bases each). The CDR3 is 14 residues long. The germline V gene has CDR1 SGHNT and CDR2 YYREEE (reference sequence). V lost 4 bases and J 3 bases, leaving 14 bases between the germline ends. As DNA, the CDR3 is TGTGCCAGCAGCCGCCCCGGGGCTAACTACGAGCAGTACTTC. It encodes CASSRPGANYEQYF.

The chain combines TRBV19 with TRBJ1-1; D might be TRBD1 (6 bases). The CDR3 runs to 15 residues. CDR1 is LNHDA, CDR2 SQIVND, per germline (reference sequence). Trimming removed 2 bases from V and 6 bases from J, with 16 bases in between. This CDR3 reads CASSILSTGQAEAFF. The DNA for the CDR3 is TGTGCCAGTAGTATACTTTCCACAGGGCAGGCTGAAGCTTTCTTT.

The chain recombines TRBV4-1 with TRBJ2-4, with D perhaps assigned TRBD1 or TRBD2 (5 bases each). Between the trimmed V and J ends, which lost 2 bases and 0 bases, there was a span of 11 bases. CDR3 length: 16 amino acids. Germline assignment: CDR1 MGHRA and CDR2 YSYEKL. This chain's CDR3 is CASSQNGALAKNIQYF. CDR3 DNA sequence: TGCGCCAGCAGCCAAAACGGGGCTCTAGCCAAAAACATTCAGTACTTC.

The V gene is TRBV9, the J gene TRBJ2-3, with TRBD2 identical over 8 bases. From germline, CDR1 is SGDLS and CDR2 YYNGEE. The CDR3 has 16 residues. Trimming removed 3 bases from V and 7 bases from J; junction bases left unmatched: 13. CDR3 protein: CASSAQAGGPIHTQYF. The CDR3 DNA is TGTGCCAGCAGCGCCCAGGCGGGGGGCCCCATCCATACGCAGTATTTT.

This clone was detected once. J is TRBJ2-7 and V is TRBV29-1; TRBD1 or TRBD2 may be the D gene (7 bases each). With 5 bases removed from V and 4 bases from J, the gap between germline ends came to 18 bases. Germline-derived CDR1 and CDR2 are SQVTM and ANQGSEA. The CDR3 is made up of 14 amino acids. The CDR3 here is CSVLREGALYEQYF. The CDR3 region has the DNA TGCAGCGTTCTAAGGGAGGGGGCTTTGTACGAGCAGTACTTC.

The chain carries TRBV29-1 and TRBJ2-7; possibly TRBD1 for D (6 bases). There are 15 residues in the CDR3. V lost 0 bases and J 3 bases, leaving 15 bases between the germline ends. Germline values: CDR1 SQVTM, CDR2 ANQGSEA. The CDR3 DNA sequence: TGCAGCGTTGAAGAGAGGGGGTCAGGGGACTACGAGCAGTACTTC. It is translated as CSVEERGSGDYEQYF.

This chain uses TRBV7-9 with TRBJ1-1; D is possibly TRBD1 (6 bases). CDR1 is SEHNR, CDR2 FQNEAQ, per germline (reference sequence). Trimming took off 3 bases at V and 5 bases at J, with 10 bases between the two ends. CDR3 length: 13 residues. This CDR3 reads CASSFTGYTEAFF. CDR3 sequence (DNA): TGTGCCAGCAGCTTCACAGGGTATACTGAAGCTTTCTTT.

V is TRBV9 and J is TRBJ2-2; D possibly matches TRBD1 or TRBD2 (5 bases each). Germline-derived CDR1 and CDR2 are SGDLS and YYNGEE. This CDR3 contains 16 residues. Trimming removed 4 bases at V and 5 bases at J, with 18 bases between. The CDR3: CASSQLRDPGTGELFF. The CDR3 DNA reads TGTGCCAGCAGCCAACTCCGGGACCCAGGTACCGGGGAGCTGTTTTTT.

A note on this clone: One end of the junction does not line up with germline, which may come from a read error. The V call is TRBV14, the J call TRBJ2-1; D ambiguous. Germline V gives CDR1 SGHDN, CDR2 FVKESK. The CDR3 runs 14 residues. In DNA, the CDR3 is TGTGCCAGCATCCAAAGTGGCCAGAGTGATGAGCAGTTCTTC. The encoded protein is CASIQSGQSDEQFF.

V and J are TRBV3-1 (or the pseudogene TRBV3-2) and TRBJ2-3; 12 bases line up with TRBD2. The CDR3 loop spans 21 amino acids. Trimming removed 0 bases from V and 0 bases from J; junction bases left unmatched: 13. Germline V gene sequence: CDR1 LGHDT, CDR2 YNNKEL (reference sequence). CDR3 in DNA: TGTGCCAGCAGCCAAGAAAAGGGACTAGCGGGCCTCAGAACTAGCACAGATACGCAGTATTTT. It encodes CASSQEKGLAGLRTSTDTQYF.

A remark on this clone: Other nucleotide sequences in the sample specify the same CDR3. The chain employs TRBV5-1 and TRBJ1-6; maybe TRBD1 (5 bases). The germline V gene encodes CDR1 SGHRS and CDR2 YFSETQ. V gave up 1 base and J gave up 9 bases, with 14 bases separating them. The CDR3 consists of 15 residues. CDR3 residues: CASSLNGQGGSPLHF. CDR3 DNA sequence: TGCGCCAGCAGCTTGAACGGGCAGGGAGGTTCACCCCTCCACTTT.

V gene TRBV11-2 combines with J gene TRBJ2-3; TRBD2 matches at 11 bases. The J segment lost 4 bases and the V segment lost 4 bases, leaving 7 bases of the junction unmatched. The CDR3 covers 16 residues. CDR1 is SGHAT, CDR2 FQNNGV, per germline. The CDR3 sequence: CASSSLAGGPADTQYF. In nucleotides, the CDR3 is TGTGCCAGCAGCTCCTTAGCGGGGGGGCCGGCAGATACGCAGTATTTT.

CDR3 coding DNA: TGTGCCAGCAGTCTCGACAGGGGATCGAACACCGGGGAGCTGTTTTTT. It specifies CASSLDRGSNTGELFF. This chain uses TRBV2 with TRBJ2-2, with TRBD1 matching over 8 bases. The CDR3 is made up of 16 amino acids. Germline loops: CDR1 SNHLY, CDR2 FYNNEI. V lost 5 bases to trimming and J lost 0 bases; unmatched junction nucleotides: 5.

V and J are TRBV18 and TRBJ2-3; D possibly uses TRBD1 or TRBD2 (5 bases each). Deletions cut 0 bases from V and 0 bases from J, with 13 bases between. The CDR3 contains 17 residues. CDR1 is KGHSH and CDR2 is LQKENI in the germline V gene. CDR3: CASSPPGTAASTDTQYF. CDR3 nucleotides: TGTGCCAGCTCACCACCAGGGACGGCGGCTAGCACAGATACGCAGTATTTT.

The genes are TRBV2 and TRBJ1-1, with D unclear. The V end was cut by 4 bases, the J end by 0 bases, with 9 bases between. The CDR3 extends over 14 amino acids. CDR1 and CDR2 (germline): SNHLY, FYNNEI. The CDR3 is CASSGFWLNTEAFF. CDR3 nucleotide sequence: TGTGCCAGCAGTGGCTTTTGGCTGAACACTGAAGCTTTCTTT.

The CDR3 region has the DNA TGTGCCAGCAGTTCGGGCCGTAACTATGGCTACACCTTC. Amino acids: CASSSGRNYGYTF. The chain couples TRBV6-5 to TRBJ1-2; D gene uncertain. CDR3 size: 13 residues. V was cut by 4 bases and J by 1 base, with 7 bases left in between. Germline V gene sequence: CDR1 MNHEY, CDR2 SVGAGI.

CDR3 sequence (DNA): TGTGCCAGCAGTGTCGTTGGACAGGCACTGCATAATGAAAAACTGTTTTTT. Its translation: CASSVVGQALHNEKLFF. This chain joins TRBV6-4 and TRBJ1-4; 7 bases agree with TRBD1. The CDR3 is 17 amino acids. The V segment lost 4 bases and the J segment 4 bases; nucleotides outside the gene matches: 12. From germline, CDR1 is MRHNA and CDR2 SNTAGT.

CDR3: CASSLVGRTGGAHNEQFF. The DNA of the CDR3 is TGTGCCAGCAGTTTGGTTGGACGGACAGGGGGCGCCCACAATGAGCAGTTCTTC. V and J are TRBV28 and TRBJ2-1, with 11 bases fitting TRBD1. Looked up from germline, CDR1 is MDHEN and CDR2 is SYDVKM. CDR3 length equals 18 residues. V shed 3 bases and J 5 bases; nucleotides not matched to a gene: 12.

This chain joins TRBV28 and TRBJ1-5, with a tentative D call TRBD1 (6 bases). The CDR3 is 16 amino acids. V was trimmed by 7 bases and J by 0 bases, leaving 16 bases between them. CDR1 MDHEN and CDR2 SYDVKM come from the germline V gene. CDR3: CASTQIGGPSNQPQHF. CDR3 bases: TGTGCCAGCACCCAAATAGGGGGACCTAGCAATCAGCCCCAGCATTTT. Combining the CDR3 with reference TRBV28 and TRBJ1-5 gives the whole variable domain DVKVTQSSRYLVKRTGEKVFLECVQDMDHENMFWYRQDPGLGLRLIYFSYDVKMKEKGDIPEGYSVSREKKERFSLILESASTNQTSMYLCASTQIGGPSNQPQHFGDGTRLSIL.

The chain is built from TRBV6-2 or TRBV6-3 and TRBJ2-5, with a tentative D call TRBD1 (6 bases). In germline, CDR1 is MNHEY, CDR2 SVGEGT. This CDR3 is built from 15 residues. The germline V and J ends were trimmed by 2 bases and 4 bases, with 14 bases remaining between them. The CDR3 coding sequence is TGTGCCAGCAGTTACGTCTGGGGGCAAGGAGAGACCCAGTACTTC. It yields the protein CASSYVWGQGETQYF.

J is TRBJ1-5 and V is TRBV3-1 (or the pseudogene TRBV3-2); D unresolved. This CDR3 contains 16 residues. Trimming cost V 1 base and J 1 base, with 11 bases left between them. Germline CDR1 and CDR2: LGHDT and YNNKEL (reference sequence). CDR3 sequence (DNA): TGTGCCAGCAGCCAAGGCACTATCCTGAGCAATCAGCCCCAGCATTTT. It codes for CASSQGTILSNQPQHF.

This chain uses TRBV5-5 with TRBJ1-1; TRBD1 might be the D (5 bases). Germline CDR1 is SGHKS and CDR2 is YYEKEE (reference sequence). CDR3 size: 14 residues. Trimming removed 4 bases from V and 5 bases from J, with 15 bases in between. The CDR3 nucleotides read TGTGCCAGCAGCCTCACCTGGGGGGATACTGAAGCTTTCTTT. Protein product: CASSLTWGDTEAFF.